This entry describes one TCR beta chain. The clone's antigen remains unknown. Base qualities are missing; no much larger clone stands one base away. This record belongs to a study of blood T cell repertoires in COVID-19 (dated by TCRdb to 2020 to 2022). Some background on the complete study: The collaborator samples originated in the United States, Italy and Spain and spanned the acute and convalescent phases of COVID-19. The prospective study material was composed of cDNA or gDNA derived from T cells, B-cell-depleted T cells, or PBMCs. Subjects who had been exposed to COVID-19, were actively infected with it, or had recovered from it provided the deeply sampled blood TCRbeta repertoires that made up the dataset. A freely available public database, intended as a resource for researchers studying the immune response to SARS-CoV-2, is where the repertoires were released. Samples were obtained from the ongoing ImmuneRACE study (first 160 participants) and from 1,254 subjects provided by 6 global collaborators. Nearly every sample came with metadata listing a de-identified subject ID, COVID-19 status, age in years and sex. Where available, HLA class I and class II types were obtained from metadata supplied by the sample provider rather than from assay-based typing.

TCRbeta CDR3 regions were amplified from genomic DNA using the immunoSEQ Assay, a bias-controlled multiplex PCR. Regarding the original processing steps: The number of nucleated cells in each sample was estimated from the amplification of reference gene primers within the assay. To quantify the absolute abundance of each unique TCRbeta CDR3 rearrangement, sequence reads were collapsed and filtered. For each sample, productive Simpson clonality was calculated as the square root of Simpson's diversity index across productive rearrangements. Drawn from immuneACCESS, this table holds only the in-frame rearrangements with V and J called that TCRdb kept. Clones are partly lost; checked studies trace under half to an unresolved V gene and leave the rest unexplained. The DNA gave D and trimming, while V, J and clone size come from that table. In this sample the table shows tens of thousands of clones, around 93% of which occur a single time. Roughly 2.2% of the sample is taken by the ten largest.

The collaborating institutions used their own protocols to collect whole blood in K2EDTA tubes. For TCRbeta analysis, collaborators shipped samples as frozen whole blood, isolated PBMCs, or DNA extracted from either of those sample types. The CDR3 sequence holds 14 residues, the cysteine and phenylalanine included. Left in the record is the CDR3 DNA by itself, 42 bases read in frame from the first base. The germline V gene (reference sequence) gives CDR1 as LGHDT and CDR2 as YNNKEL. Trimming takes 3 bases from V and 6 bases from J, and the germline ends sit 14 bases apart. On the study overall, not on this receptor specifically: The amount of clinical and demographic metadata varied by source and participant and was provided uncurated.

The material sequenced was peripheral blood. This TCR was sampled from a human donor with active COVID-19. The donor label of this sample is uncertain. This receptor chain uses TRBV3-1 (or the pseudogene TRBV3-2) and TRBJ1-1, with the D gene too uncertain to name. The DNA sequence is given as TGTGCCAGCAGCCAGGTAACGGGGTACTCTGAAGCTTTCTTT. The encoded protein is CASSQVTGYSEAFF.